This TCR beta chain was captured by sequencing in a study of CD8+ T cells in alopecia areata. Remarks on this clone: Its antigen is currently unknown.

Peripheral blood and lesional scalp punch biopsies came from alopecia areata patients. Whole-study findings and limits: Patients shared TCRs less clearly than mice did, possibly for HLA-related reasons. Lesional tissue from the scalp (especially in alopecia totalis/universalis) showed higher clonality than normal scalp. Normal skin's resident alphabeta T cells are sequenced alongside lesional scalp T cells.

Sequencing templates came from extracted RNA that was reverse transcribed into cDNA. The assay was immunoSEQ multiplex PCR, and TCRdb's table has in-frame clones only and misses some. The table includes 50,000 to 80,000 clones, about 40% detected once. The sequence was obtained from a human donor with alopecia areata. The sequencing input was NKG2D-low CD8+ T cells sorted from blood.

The CDR3 nucleotides read TGCGCCAGCAGCTTGGTCGGCGGGGCCGTCACAGATACGCAGTATTTT. Its protein is CASSLVGGAVTDTQYF. The chain joins TRBV5-1 to TRBJ2-3, with D possibly matching TRBD2 (6 bases). In germline, CDR1 is SGHRS, CDR2 YFSETQ. V dropped 0 bases and J dropped 2 bases, with 13 bases sitting between them. The CDR3 has 16 residues.